This entry lists 20 T cell receptor beta chains sequenced from one sample in a study of cytomegalovirus exposure and HLA in healthy donors. Vbeta (60) and Jbeta (13) primers were used in the PCR. Sequenced by immunoSEQ multiplex PCR; TCRdb stores in-frame clones only, minus some. The data show some 150,000 clones, roughly 73% seen once. Sequencing was carried out using PBMCs. All receptors derive from a human donor in good health.

The chain joins TRBV7-9 to TRBJ2-2, with TRBD2 matching 8 bases. The CDR3 is 16 residues long. The junction had 5 bases not matched to a gene; V was cut back by 3 bases and J by 2 bases. Germline loops: CDR1 SEHNR, CDR2 FQNEAQ (reference sequence). Here the CDR3 reads CASSFALAVNTGELFF. CDR3 nucleotides: TGTGCCAGCAGCTTTGCACTAGCGGTAAACACCGGGGAGCTGTTTTTT. Together with reference TRBV7-9 and TRBJ2-2, the CDR3 gives the full variable domain: DTGVSQNPRHKITKRGQNVTFRCDPISEHNRLYWYRQTLGQGPEFLTYFQNEAQLEKSRLLSDRFSAERPKGSFSTLEIQRTEQGDSAMYLCASSFALAVNTGELFFGEGSRLTVL.

This sequence joins TRBV29-1 and TRBJ2-5; maybe TRBD1 (6 bases). From germline, CDR1 is SQVTM and CDR2 ANQGSEA. CDR3 length: 11 amino acids. V was trimmed by 7 bases and J by 9 bases, leaving 15 bases between them. CDR3 DNA sequence: TGCAGCGGGAGGACAGTTTGGTCCCAGTACTTC. Translating it yields CSGRTVWSQYF.

The chain has TRBV4-2 and TRBJ2-7; no firm D call. Germline loops: CDR1 LGHNA, CDR2 YNFKEQ. The CDR3 spans 14 residues. V was shortened by 0 bases and J by 0 bases, with 6 bases between the two germline ends. The CDR3 DNA is TGTGCCAGCAGCCAAGATTCTAGCTCCTACGAGCAGTACTTC. The encoded protein is CASSQDSSSYEQYF.

V and J are TRBV5-1 and TRBJ2-5; the match to TRBD1 covers 8 bases. Germline lookup yields CDR1 SGHRS and CDR2 YFSETQ. The V segment lost 2 bases and the J segment 4 bases; nucleotides outside the gene matches: 10. There are 16 residues in the CDR3. CDR3: CASSFPGRGQRETQYF. DNA of the CDR3: TGCGCCAGCAGCTTCCCGGGCAGGGGGCAAAGAGAGACCCAGTACTTC.

Only a few counts were recorded for this clone. The chain links TRBV30 to TRBJ2-2; D is unclear. V gave up 3 bases and J gave up 1 base, with 6 bases separating them. CDR1 and CDR2 from the germline V gene are GTSNPN and SVGIG (reference sequence). The CDR3 loop spans 13 amino acids. The CDR3 loop reads CAWRVENTGELFF. The CDR3 nucleotides read TGTGCCTGGAGAGTAGAGAACACCGGGGAGCTGTTTTTT.

This clone was picked up a small number of times. The chain is built from TRBV4-1 and TRBJ2-7; 8 bases are shared with TRBD2. There are 17 residues in the CDR3. V was pared by 4 bases and J by 1 base, with 12 bases of the junction left unmatched. Germline CDR1 is MGHRA and CDR2 is YSYEKL. The CDR3 region has the DNA TGCGCCAGCAGCCCTGCCAACGGGGGGGGCAGGTCCTACGAGCAGTACTTC. As protein: CASSPANGGGRSYEQYF.

The chain employs TRBV5-4 and TRBJ1-1; D may be TRBD1 (6 bases). This CDR3 spans 15 amino acids. Germline V gene lookup returns CDR1 SGHNT and CDR2 YYREEE (reference sequence). The germline V and J ends were trimmed by 0 bases and 7 bases, with 16 bases remaining between them. The CDR3 DNA is TGTGCCAGCAGCTTGGGGGTTTTCAGGGGTCGTGAAGCTTTCTTT. As protein: CASSLGVFRGREAFF.

This clone was counted a few times. This chain connects TRBV9 to TRBJ1-6; perhaps TRBD1 as D (5 bases). Germline V lookup: CDR1 SGDLS, CDR2 YYNGEE. V shed 0 bases and J shed 9 bases, with 10 bases lying between them. This CDR3 comprises 14 residues. The CDR3 is CASSVGGGSSPLHF. The CDR3 region has the DNA TGTGCCAGCAGCGTAGGGGGGGGGAGTTCACCCCTCCACTTT.

The chain uses TRBV9 and TRBJ2-5, with 9 bases aligning to TRBD2. In germline, CDR1 is SGDLS, CDR2 YYNGEE. Trimming cost V 0 bases and J 9 bases; bases outside gene matches: 9. The CDR3 has 15 amino acids. CDR3 region: CASSVDGSGGGAQYF. Here the CDR3 DNA reads TGTGCCAGCAGCGTAGACGGTAGCGGGGGTGGGGCCCAGTACTTC.

V is TRBV15 and J is TRBJ2-5; a weak D match, TRBD2 (6 bases). V lost 0 bases, J lost 2 bases, and 13 bases lay in between. CDR1 is LNHNV and CDR2 is YYDKDF in the germline V gene (reference sequence). The CDR3 loop spans 16 amino acids. The CDR3 coding sequence is TGTGCCACCAGCAGAGATCTGCGGGACGGACAAGAGACCCAGTACTTC. Protein product: CATSRDLRDGQETQYF.

J is TRBJ2-2 and V is TRBV7-8; maybe TRBD1 (6 bases). Per the germline V gene, CDR1 is SGHVS and CDR2 is FQNEAQ. V lost 5 bases to trimming and J lost 6 bases, with 19 bases between them. The CDR3 extends over 16 amino acids. CDR3 bases: TGTGCCAGCAGCCAGTCATCAGGAGCAGGGGCCGGGGAGCTGTTTTTT. As protein: CASSQSSGAGAGELFF.

The CDR3 is CASTNSYEQYF. In DNA, the CDR3 is TGTGCCAGCACCAACAGCTACGAGCAGTACTTC. The V gene is TRBV6-1, the J gene TRBJ2-7; no clear D. V gave up 7 bases and J gave up 3 bases, with 7 bases separating them. The CDR3 runs 11 residues. Germline CDR1 and CDR2: MNHNS and SASEGT.

This clone was observed a handful of times. V and J are TRBV4-1 and TRBJ2-7, with 13 bases lining up with TRBD2. The CDR3 length is 18 residues. From germline, CDR1 is MGHRA and CDR2 YSYEKL. The ends lost 3 bases at V and 2 bases at J; junction bases unmatched: 10. The CDR3 spells CASSHLGLAGQSTYEQYF. CDR3 sequence (DNA): TGCGCCAGCAGCCACCTGGGACTAGCGGGACAAAGCACCTACGAGCAGTACTTC.

The chain has TRBV5-6 and TRBJ2-7; TRBD2 is a possible D gene (7 bases). This CDR3 has 14 amino acids. Germline V gene lookup returns CDR1 SGHDT and CDR2 YYEEEE. Between the trimmed V and J ends, which lost 1 base and 6 bases, there was a span of 14 bases. CDR3 residues: CASSLSGGPGEQYF. In DNA, the CDR3 is TGTGCCAGCAGCTTGTCCGGGGGGCCCGGCGAGCAGTACTTC.

Only one count was recorded for this clone. The V and J genes are TRBV6-5 and TRBJ2-2; possibly TRBD2 for D (6 bases). Germline CDR1 is MNHEY and CDR2 is SVGAGI. The CDR3 runs 14 residues. Trimming cost V 5 bases and J 1 base, with 8 bases left between them. For the CDR3, the DNA is TGTGCCAGCAGTGGGGAGGTGAACACCGGGGAGCTGTTTTTT. Residues: CASSGEVNTGELFF.

This clone turned up a few times. The gene calls are TRBV7-8 and TRBJ1-1; weak D call: TRBD1 (6 bases). The CDR3 is 16 amino acids. Trimming left V 7 bases short and J 0 bases short, with 18 bases between. Germline V CDR1 and CDR2: SGHVS, FQNEAQ. CDR3 region: CASTKAGGQMNTEAFF. CDR3 bases: TGTGCCAGCACTAAGGCGGGGGGCCAAATGAACACTGAAGCTTTCTTT.

The chain couples TRBV7-3 to TRBJ2-7; 13 nucleotides align to TRBD2. The CDR3 spans 20 residues. The J segment lost 1 base and the V segment lost 4 bases, leaving 16 bases of the junction unmatched. In germline, CDR1 is SGHTA, CDR2 FQGTGA. The CDR3 DNA is TGTGCCAGCAGCTCAATGTGGACTAGCGGGAGCTTCCCCCCATCCTACGAGCAGTACTTC. Amino acids: CASSSMWTSGSFPPSYEQYF.

The chain joins TRBV11-2 to TRBJ2-2; 7 bases are a match to TRBD1. CDR3 length: 16 residues. The germline gives CDR1 SGHAT, CDR2 FQNNGV. With V trimmed by 3 bases and J by 0 bases, 4 bases remained unmatched. DNA for the CDR3: TGTGCCAGCAGCTTGACAGGGAACGCGAACACCGGGGAGCTGTTTTTT. It yields the protein CASSLTGNANTGELFF.

This clone was counted only a few times. The chain employs TRBV7-2 and TRBJ2-7; the match to TRBD2 covers 7 bases. CDR1 is SGHTA and CDR2 is FQGNSA in the germline V gene. The CDR3 totals 15 residues. J was trimmed by 4 bases and V by 1 base; bases with no gene match: 7. In DNA form, the CDR3 reads TGTGCCAGCAGCTTAGAGGTGGGAGGGCCGTACGAGCAGTACTTC. Encoded protein: CASSLEVGGPYEQYF. Together with reference TRBV7-2 and TRBJ2-7, the CDR3 gives the full variable domain: GAGVSQSPSNKVTEKGKDVELRCDPISGHTALYWYRQSLGQGLEFLIYFQGNSAPDKSGLPSDRFSAERTGGSVSTLTIQRTQQEDSAVYLCASSLEVGGPYEQYFGPGTRLTVT.

The chain carries TRBV2 and TRBJ1-2; D possibly corresponds to TRBD1 (5 bases). The CDR3 totals 13 residues. V lost 7 bases to trimming and J lost 7 bases, with 16 bases between them. Per germline, CDR1 SNHLY and CDR2 FYNNEI. The CDR3 sequence: CASTAGRQVGYTF. Here the CDR3 DNA reads TGTGCCAGCACAGCAGGGCGGCAGGTTGGCTACACCTTC.